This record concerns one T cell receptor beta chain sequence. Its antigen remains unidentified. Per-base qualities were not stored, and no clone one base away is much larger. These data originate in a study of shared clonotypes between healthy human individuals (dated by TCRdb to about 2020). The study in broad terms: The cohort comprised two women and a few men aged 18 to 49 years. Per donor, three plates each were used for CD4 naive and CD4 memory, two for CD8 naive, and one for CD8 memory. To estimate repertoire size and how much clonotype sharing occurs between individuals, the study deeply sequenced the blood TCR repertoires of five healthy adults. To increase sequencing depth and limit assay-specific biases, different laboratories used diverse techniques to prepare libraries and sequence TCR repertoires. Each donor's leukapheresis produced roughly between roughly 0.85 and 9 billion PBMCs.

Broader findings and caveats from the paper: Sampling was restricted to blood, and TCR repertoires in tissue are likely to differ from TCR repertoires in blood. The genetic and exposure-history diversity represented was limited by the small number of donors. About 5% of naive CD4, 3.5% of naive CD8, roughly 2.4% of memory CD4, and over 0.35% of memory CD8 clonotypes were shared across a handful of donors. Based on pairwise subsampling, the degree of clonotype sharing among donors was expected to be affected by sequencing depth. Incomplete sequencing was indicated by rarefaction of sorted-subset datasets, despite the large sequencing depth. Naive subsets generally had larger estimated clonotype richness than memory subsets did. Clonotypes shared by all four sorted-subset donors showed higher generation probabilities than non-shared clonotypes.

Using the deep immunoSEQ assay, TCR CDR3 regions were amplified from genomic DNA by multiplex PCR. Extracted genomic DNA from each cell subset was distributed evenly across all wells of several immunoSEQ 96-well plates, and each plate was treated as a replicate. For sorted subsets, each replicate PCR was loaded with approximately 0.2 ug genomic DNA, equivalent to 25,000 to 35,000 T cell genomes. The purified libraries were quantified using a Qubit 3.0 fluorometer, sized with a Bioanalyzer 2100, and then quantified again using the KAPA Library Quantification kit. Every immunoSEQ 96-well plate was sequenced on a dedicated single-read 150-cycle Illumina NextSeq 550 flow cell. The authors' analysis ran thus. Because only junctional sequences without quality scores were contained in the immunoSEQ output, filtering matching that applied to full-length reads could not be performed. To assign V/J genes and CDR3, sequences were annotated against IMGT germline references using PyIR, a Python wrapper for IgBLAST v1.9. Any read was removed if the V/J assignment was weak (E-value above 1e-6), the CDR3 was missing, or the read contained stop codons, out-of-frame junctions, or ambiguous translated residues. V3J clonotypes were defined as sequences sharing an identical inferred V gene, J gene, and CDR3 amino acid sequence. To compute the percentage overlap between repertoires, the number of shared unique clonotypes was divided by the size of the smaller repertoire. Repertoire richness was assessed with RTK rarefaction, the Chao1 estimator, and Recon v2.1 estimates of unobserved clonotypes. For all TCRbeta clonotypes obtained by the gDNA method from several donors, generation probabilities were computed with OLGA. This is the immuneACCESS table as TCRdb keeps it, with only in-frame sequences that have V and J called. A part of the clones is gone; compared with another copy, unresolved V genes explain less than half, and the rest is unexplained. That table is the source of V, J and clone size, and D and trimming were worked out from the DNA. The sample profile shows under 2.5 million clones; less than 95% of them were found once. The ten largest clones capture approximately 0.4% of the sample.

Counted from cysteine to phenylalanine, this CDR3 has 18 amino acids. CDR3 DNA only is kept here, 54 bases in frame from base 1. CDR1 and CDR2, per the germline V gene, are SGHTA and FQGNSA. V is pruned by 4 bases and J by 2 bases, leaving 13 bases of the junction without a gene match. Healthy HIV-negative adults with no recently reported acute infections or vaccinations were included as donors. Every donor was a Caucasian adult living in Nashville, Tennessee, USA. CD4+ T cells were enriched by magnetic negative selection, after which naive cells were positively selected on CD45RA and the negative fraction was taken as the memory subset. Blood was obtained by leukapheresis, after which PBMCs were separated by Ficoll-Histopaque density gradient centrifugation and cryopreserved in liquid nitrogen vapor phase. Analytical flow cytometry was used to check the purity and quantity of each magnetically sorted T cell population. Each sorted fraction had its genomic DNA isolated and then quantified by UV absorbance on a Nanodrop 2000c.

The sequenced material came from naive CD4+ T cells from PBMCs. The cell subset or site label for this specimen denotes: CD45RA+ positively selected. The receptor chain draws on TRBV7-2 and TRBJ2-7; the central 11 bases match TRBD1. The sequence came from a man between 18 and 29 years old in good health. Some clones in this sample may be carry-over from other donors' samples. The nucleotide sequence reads TGTGCCAGCAGCTCCCCGGGACAGGGGGGGACGTCCGCCTACGAGCAGTACTTC. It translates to CASSSPGQGGTSAYEQYF.